In its sample, the clone carrying this T cell receptor (beta chain) was seen a few times. Sequencing used immunoSEQ multiplex PCR; TCRdb keeps in-frame clones, though not all of them. In the table there are almost 85,000 clones, about 83% of which are singletons. This sample was included in a study of blood T cell repertoires in COVID-19. CDR3 length: 13 amino acids. The germline CDR1 and CDR2 sequences are SNHLY and FYNNEI. Trimming cost V 11 bases and J 8 bases, with 21 bases left between them. This sequence originates from a man at least 80 years old with active or convalescent COVID-19. The chain links TRBV2 to TRBJ1-2; a weak D match, TRBD1 (5 bases). The specimen was peripheral blood. The CDR3 DNA reads TGTGCCGGGCGGGACCTACTGGTCCGGGGCTACACCTTC. Protein: CAGRDLLVRGYTF.